Detailed here is one TCR beta chain. The sample originates from a study of blood T cell repertoires in COVID-19. As for the study in general: Both acute and convalescent COVID-19 samples were obtained from the United States, Italy and Spain.

The repertoire was sequenced with immunoSEQ multiplex PCR; TCRdb's copy has only in-frame clones and lacks some. Among approximately 100,000 clones listed, 81% were seen once. Sequencing input: peripheral blood. This sequence was found in a man in his sixties with acute or convalescent COVID-19.

CDR3 DNA: TGTGCCAGTAGTATAGATCTTGAGGGCATTCAGTACTTC. Amino acids: CASSIDLEGIQYF. V is TRBV19 and J is TRBJ2-4; tentative D call: TRBD2 (5 bases). V dropped 0 bases and J dropped 9 bases, with 9 bases sitting between them. Germline V CDR1 and CDR2: LNHDA, SQIVND (reference sequence). The CDR3 extends over 13 amino acids.